Included here is one T cell receptor (beta chain) sequence, with context. Its specificity is unknown. Libraries were prepared by immunoSEQ multiplex PCR; TCRdb keeps only in-frame clonotypes and omits some of them. Altogether about 110,000 clones are present, around nine tenths being singletons, with the ten largest covering 1.4%. Germline V gene lookup returns CDR1 SGHVS and CDR2 FQNEAQ. The CDR3 runs to 14 residues. V gave up 5 bases and J gave up 4 bases, with 11 bases separating them. This entry belongs to a study of cytomegalovirus exposure and HLA in healthy donors. Broader study findings: The listing of 150 to 200 TCR beta chains classed them as cytomegalovirus-associated. The majority of TCR sequences were rare, yet some public TCRs appeared in many donors.

J is TRBJ2-2 and V is TRBV7-8, with D tentatively TRBD1 (6 bases). Sequencing was done on a sample of PBMCs. The receptor was derived from a woman under 40 in good health and CMV-seropositive. The CDR3 bases are TGTGCCAGCAGCGTAAACAGGGTCACCGGGGAGCTGTTTTTT. It encodes CASSVNRVTGELFF.